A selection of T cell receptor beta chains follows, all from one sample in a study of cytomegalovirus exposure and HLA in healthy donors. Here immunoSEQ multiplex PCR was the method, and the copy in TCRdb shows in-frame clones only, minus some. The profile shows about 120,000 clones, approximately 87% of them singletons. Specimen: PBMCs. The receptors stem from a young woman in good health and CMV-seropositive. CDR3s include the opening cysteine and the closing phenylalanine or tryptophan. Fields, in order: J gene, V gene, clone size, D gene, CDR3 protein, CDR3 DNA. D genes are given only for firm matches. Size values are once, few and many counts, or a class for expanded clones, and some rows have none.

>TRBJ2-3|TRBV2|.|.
CARESPGSTDTQYF
TGTGCCAGGGAATCTCCGGGGAGCACAGATACGCAGTATTTT
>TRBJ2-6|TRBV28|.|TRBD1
CASSLHGQGARSGANVLTF
TGTGCCAGCAGTTTACATGGACAGGGGGCTCGATCTGGGGCCAACGTCCTGACTTTC
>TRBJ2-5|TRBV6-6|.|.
CASSYQETQYF
TGTGCCAGCAGCTACCAGGAGACCCAGTACTTC
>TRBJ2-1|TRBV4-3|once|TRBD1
CASSQILGGTGGYNEQFF
TGCGCCAGCAGCCAAATCCTGGGCGGGACAGGAGGTTACAATGAGCAGTTCTTC
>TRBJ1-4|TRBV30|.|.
CAWTTPGPGDLLATNEKLFF
TGTGCCTGGACTACCCCCGGGCCCGGGGATTTATTGGCAACTAATGAAAAACTGTTTTTT
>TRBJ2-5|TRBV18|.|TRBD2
CASSPLAGEETQYF
TGTGCCAGCTCACCTCTAGCGGGGGAAGAGACCCAGTACTTC
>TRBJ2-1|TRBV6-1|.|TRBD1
CATSRTGAYNEQFF
TGTGCCACTTCCCGGACAGGGGCCTACAATGAGCAGTTCTTC
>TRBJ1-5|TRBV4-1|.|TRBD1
CASSQPGGQPQHF
TGCGCCAGCAGCCAACCAGGGGGCCAGCCCCAGCATTTT
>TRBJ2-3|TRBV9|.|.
CASSVGTGRTDTQYF
TGTGCCAGCAGCGTCGGAACAGGGCGCACAGATACGCAGTATTTT
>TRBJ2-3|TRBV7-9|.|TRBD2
CASSFVSGGTDTQYF
TGTGCCAGCAGCTTTGTTAGCGGGGGCACAGATACGCAGTATTTT
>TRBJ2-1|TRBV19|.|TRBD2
CASSISASGYNEQFF
TGTGCCAGTAGTATTTCGGCTAGCGGCTACAATGAGCAGTTCTTC
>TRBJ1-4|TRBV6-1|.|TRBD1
CASEKRDRGEKLFF
TGTGCCAGCGAAAAAAGGGACAGGGGTGAAAAACTGTTTTTT
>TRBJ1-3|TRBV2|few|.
CASSSTGSAGNTIYF
TGTGCCAGCAGCAGCACAGGGTCAGCTGGAAACACCATATATTTT
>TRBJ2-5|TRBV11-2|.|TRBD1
CASSLGDPGQGLQETQYF
TGTGCCAGCAGCTTAGGGGACCCGGGACAGGGGCTTCAAGAGACCCAGTACTTC
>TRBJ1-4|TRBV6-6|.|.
CASSSQTTNEKLFF
TGTGCCAGCAGTTCGCAGACAACTAATGAAAAACTGTTTTTT
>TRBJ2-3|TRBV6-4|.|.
CASSPRAGTDTQYF
TGTGCCAGCAGCCCCCGTGCGGGCACAGATACGCAGTATTTT
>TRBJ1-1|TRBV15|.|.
CATSRAGITEAFF
TGTGCCACCAGCAGAGCAGGGATCACTGAAGCTTTCTTT
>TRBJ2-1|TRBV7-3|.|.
CASSLESRLAGEQFF
TGTGCCAGCAGCTTAGAAAGTCGCCTAGCTGGTGAGCAGTTCTTC
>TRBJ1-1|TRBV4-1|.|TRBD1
CASSPGQGANTEAFF
TGCGCCAGCAGCCCGGGACAGGGGGCGAACACTGAAGCTTTCTTT
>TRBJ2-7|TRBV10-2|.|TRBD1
CASRTGLNEQYF
TGCGCCAGCAGGACAGGGCTGAACGAGCAGTACTTC
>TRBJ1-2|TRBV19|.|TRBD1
CASSSLYGQGYGYTF
TGTGCCAGTAGTTCCCTCTACGGACAGGGCTATGGCTACACCTTC
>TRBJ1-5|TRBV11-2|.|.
CASSLGTANQPQHF
TGTGCCAGCAGCTTAGGGACAGCTAATCAGCCCCAGCATTTT
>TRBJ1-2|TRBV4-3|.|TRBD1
CASSQVRGLYTF
TGCGCCAGCAGCCAAGTGAGGGGGCTCTACACCTTC
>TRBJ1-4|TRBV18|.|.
CASSPGQLNEKLFF
TGTGCCAGCTCACCAGGGCAGCTCAATGAAAAACTGTTTTTT
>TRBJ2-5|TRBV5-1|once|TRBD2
CASSFSGSGETQYF
TGCGCCAGCAGCTTTAGCGGGAGTGGAGAGACCCAGTACTTC
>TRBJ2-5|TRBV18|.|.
CASSPLIQETQYF
TGTGCCAGCTCACCATTAATACAAGAGACCCAGTACTTC
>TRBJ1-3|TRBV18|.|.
CASSPLGQGPLSGNTIYF
TGTGCCAGCTCACCACTAGGCCAGGGGCCTCTCTCTGGAAACACCATATATTTT
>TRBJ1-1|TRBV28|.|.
CASSSPGGTEAFF
TGTGCCAGCAGTTCCCCGGGGGGCACTGAAGCTTTCTTT
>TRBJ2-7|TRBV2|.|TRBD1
CASDGGTAGNEQYF
TGTGCCAGCGACGGTGGGACAGCTGGGAACGAGCAGTACTTC
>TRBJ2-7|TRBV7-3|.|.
CASSLGQGDEQYF
TGTGCCAGCAGCTTAGGTCAGGGTGACGAGCAGTACTTC
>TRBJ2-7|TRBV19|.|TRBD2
CASSIAGDPYEQYF
TGTGCCAGTAGTATTGCGGGGGACCCCTACGAGCAGTACTTC
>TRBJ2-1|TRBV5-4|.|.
CASSLDSNNEQFF
TGTGCCAGCAGCTTGGACAGCAACAATGAGCAGTTCTTC
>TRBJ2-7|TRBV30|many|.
CAWSAGYEQYF
TGTGCCTGGAGTGCGGGGTACGAGCAGTACTTC
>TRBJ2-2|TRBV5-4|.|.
CASSRDSGFSGELFF
TGTGCCAGCAGCAGGGATAGCGGTTTTAGCGGGGAGCTGTTTTTT
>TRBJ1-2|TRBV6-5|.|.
CASSNYGQTNYGYTF
TGTGCCAGCAGTAACTACGGACAGACGAACTATGGCTACACCTTC
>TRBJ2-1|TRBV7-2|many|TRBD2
CASSSDSGGADEQFF
TGTGCCAGCAGCTCCGATAGCGGGGGGGCGGATGAGCAGTTCTTC
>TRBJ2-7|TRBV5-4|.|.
CASSLGGDLAYEQYF
TGTGCCAGCAGCTTGGGTGGGGACTTAGCCTACGAGCAGTACTTC
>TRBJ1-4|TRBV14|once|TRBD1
CASSQRESAGTGREKLFF
TGTGCCAGCAGCCAGAGGGAGTCGGCAGGGACAGGGCGTGAAAAACTGTTTTTT
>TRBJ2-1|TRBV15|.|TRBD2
CATSRDATSGYNEQFF
TGTGCCACCAGCAGAGATGCGACTAGCGGGTACAATGAGCAGTTCTTC
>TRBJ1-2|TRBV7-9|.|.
CASSSDRSRVDYGYTF
TGTGCCAGCAGCTCCGACCGTTCCAGGGTAGACTATGGCTACACCTTC
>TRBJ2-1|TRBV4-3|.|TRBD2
CASSQAFGLAGDNEQFF
TGCGCCAGCAGCCAGGCCTTCGGACTAGCGGGGGACAATGAGCAGTTCTTC